This paragraph covers one T cell receptor (beta chain) sequence. Its target is not known. The PCR had 60 Vbeta and 13 Jbeta primers. Here immunoSEQ multiplex PCR was the method, and the copy in TCRdb shows in-frame clones only, minus some. The data contain more than 150,000 clones, approximately 85% of them singletons. This entry belongs to a study of cytomegalovirus exposure and HLA in healthy donors. Overall study context: HLA-typed donors were the source of around 80 million unique TCRs, which an early data release held.

Study outcomes and limitations: For most TCR beta V segments, an earlier analysis put the productive rate at about 87% or about 30% of the time.

This CDR3 is built from 15 residues. From germline, CDR1 is MNHEY and CDR2 SMNVEV (reference sequence). Trimming removed 6 bases from V and 2 bases from J; junction bases left unmatched: 9. The J gene is TRBJ1-2, the V gene TRBV27; 7 positions agree with TRBD1. This TCR came from a man younger than 35 in good health and CMV-seropositive. Material: PBMCs. The CDR3 loop is CASSTLGGLNYGYTF. The CDR3 DNA reads TGTGCCAGCAGCACTTTAGGGGGCCTGAACTATGGCTACACCTTC.